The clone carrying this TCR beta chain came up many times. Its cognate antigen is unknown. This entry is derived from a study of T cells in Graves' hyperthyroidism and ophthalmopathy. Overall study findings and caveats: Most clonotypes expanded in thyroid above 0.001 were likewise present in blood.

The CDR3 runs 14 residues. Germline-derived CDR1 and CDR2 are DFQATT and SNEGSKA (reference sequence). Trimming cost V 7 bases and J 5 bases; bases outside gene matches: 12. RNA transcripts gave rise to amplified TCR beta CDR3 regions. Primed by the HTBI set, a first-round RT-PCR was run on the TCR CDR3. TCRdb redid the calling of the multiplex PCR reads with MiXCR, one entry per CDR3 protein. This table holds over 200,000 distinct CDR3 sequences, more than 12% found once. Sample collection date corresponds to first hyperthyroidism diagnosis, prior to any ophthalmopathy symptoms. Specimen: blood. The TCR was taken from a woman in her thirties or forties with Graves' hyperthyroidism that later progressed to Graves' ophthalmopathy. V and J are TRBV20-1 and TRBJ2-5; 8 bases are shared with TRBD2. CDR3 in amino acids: CSDSAPAGAETQYF. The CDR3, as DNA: TGCAGTGACTCCGCCCCAGCGGGAGCGGAGACCCAGTACTTC.